This T cell receptor (beta chain) stems from a study of shared clonotypes between healthy human individuals. Findings and limits, study-wide: The study generally estimated greater richness for naive than memory subsets.

This clone appeared a few times. As yet, its antigen is unknown. Only in-frame clones appear in the TCRdb table, and some are missing; sequencing was by immunoSEQ multiplex PCR. The table has more than 400,000 clones, roughly 95% seen once. The sample comprised naive CD4+ T cells sorted from blood. Subset indicated: CD45RA+ positively selected. The origin of this receptor is a woman in her 30s in good health.

CDR3 region: CASSYSSYSNQPQHF. CDR3 nucleotide sequence: TGTGCCAGCAGTTACAGCTCGTATAGCAATCAGCCCCAGCATTTT. The J gene is TRBJ1-5, the V gene TRBV6-5, with D unresolved. This CDR3 has 15 amino acids. V was pared by 2 bases and J by 0 bases, with 8 bases between. Germline lookup yields CDR1 MNHEY and CDR2 SVGAGI.